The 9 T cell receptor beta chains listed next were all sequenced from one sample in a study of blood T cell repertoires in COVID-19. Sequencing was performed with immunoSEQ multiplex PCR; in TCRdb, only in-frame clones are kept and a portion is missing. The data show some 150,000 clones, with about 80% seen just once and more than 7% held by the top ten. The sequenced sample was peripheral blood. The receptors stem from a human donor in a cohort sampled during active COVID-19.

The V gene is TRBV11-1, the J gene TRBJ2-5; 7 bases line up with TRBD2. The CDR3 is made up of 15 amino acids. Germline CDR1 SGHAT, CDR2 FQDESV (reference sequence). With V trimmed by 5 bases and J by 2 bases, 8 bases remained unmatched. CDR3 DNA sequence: TGTGCCAGCAGCCGCCGACTAGCTCAACAAGAGACCCAGTACTTC. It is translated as CASSRRLAQQETQYF.

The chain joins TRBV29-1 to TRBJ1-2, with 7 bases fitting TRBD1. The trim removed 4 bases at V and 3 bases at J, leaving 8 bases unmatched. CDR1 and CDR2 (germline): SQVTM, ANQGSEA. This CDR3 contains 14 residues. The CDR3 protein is CSVVLTGMDYGYTF. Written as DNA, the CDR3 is TGCAGCGTTGTTTTGACAGGGATGGACTATGGCTACACCTTC.

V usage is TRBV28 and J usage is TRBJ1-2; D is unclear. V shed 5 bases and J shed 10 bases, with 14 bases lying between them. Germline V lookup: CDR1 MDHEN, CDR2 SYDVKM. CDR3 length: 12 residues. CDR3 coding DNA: TGTGCCAGCAGTAGCACCCAGCGTCCCTACACCTTC. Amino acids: CASSSTQRPYTF.

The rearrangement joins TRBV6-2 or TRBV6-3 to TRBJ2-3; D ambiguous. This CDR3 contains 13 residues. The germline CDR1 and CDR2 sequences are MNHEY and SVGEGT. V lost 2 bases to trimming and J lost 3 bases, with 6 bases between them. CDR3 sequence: CASSYAITDTQYF. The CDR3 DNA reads TGTGCCAGCAGTTACGCTATAACAGATACGCAGTATTTT.

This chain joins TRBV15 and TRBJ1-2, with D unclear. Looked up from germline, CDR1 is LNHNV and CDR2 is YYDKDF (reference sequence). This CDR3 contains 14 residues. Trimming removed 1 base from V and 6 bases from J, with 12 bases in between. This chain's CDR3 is CATSRGVGSDGYTF. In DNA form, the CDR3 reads TGTGCCACCAGCAGAGGAGTAGGAAGCGATGGCTACACCTTC.

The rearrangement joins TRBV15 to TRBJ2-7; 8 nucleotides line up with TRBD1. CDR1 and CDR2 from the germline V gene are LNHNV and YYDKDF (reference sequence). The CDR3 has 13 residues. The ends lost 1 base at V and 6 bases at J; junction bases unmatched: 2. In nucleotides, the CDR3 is TGTGCCACCAGCAGAGGACAGGGGCTCGAGCAGTACTTC. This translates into CATSRGQGLEQYF.

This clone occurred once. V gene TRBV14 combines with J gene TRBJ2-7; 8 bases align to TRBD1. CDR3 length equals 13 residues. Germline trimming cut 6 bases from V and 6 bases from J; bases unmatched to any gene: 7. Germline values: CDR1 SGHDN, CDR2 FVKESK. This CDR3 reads CASSYDRGGEQYF. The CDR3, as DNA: TGTGCCAGCAGTTACGACAGGGGCGGCGAGCAGTACTTC.

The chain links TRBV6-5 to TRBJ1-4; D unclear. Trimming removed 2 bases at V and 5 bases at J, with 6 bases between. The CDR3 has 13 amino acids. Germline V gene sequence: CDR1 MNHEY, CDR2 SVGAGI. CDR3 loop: CASSYSPNEKLFF. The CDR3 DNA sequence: TGTGCCAGCAGTTACAGCCCGAATGAAAAACTGTTTTTT.

The CDR3 nucleotides read TGTGCCAGCAGTCAACAGGCGGACTCCTACGAGCAGTACTTC. This translates into CASSQQADSYEQYF. The chain is built from TRBV7-9 and TRBJ2-7, with TRBD1 as a possible D gene (5 bases). Germline lookup yields CDR1 SEHNR and CDR2 FQNEAQ (reference sequence). Trimming stripped 6 bases from V and 0 bases from J, with 12 bases between. This CDR3 contains 14 residues.